This T cell receptor beta chain was obtained from a study of T cell repertoires in cytomegalovirus infection. The overall study: HLA-B-restricted CMV epitopes that are well studied, plus recently identified HLA-C-restricted ones, were used by the study. Signatures in public TCR beta sequences pointed to both CMV infection and matching HLA type. Study results and limitations: In two of eight donors, the top clonotype was HLA-C-restricted CMV-specific.

TCRdb recomputed calls from the reads with MiXCR, one row per CDR3 protein. The repertoire holds some 920,000 distinct CDR3 sequences, with more than 25% as singletons. This clonotype showed up just a few times. Its target is unknown. Germline lookup yields CDR1 SGHRS and CDR2 YFSETQ. Trimming pared 2 bases from V and 5 bases from J, leaving 14 bases between. The CDR3 runs to 15 residues. The specimen comprised cultured CD8+ T cells from PBMCs, sampled from culture after CMV antigen stimulation. The origin of this receptor is a human donor in good health (CMV status not recorded). Some clones in this sample may be carry-over from other donors' samples. V usage is TRBV5-1 and J usage is TRBJ2-1; TRBD1 or TRBD2 may be the D gene (5 bases each). In DNA form, the CDR3 reads TGCGCCAGCAGCTTATCCCCGGGACGCAACAATGAGCAGTTCTTC. This gives the protein CASSLSPGRNNEQFF.